This T cell receptor (beta chain) was documented in a study of a mutant IDH1 vaccine in newly diagnosed glioma. About the study: Treated patients showed a male proportion of roughly 62%, a female proportion of about 38%, and a mean age of 40.4 years.

This CDR3 has 12 amino acids. The V end lost 2 bases, the J end lost 4 bases, and 2 bases lay between the germline ends. Germline CDR1 reads MNHEY; CDR2 reads SVGAGI. Time point of the sample: baseline, week 1 (first vaccination visit). Documented treatment: pre-vaccination baseline after standard-of-care therapy. In every donor, the tumor was a new WHO grade 3 or 4 IDH1-mutant, ATRX-lost astrocytoma. Clones were read by immunoSEQ multiplex PCR, and TCRdb kept only the in-frame ones, dropping some. The sample holds about 38,000 clones, roughly 78% seen once. Here the sequenced sample was PBMCs, taken from a glioma patient treated with radiotherapy, temozolomide or both. The receptor was derived from a man aged 40-55 years with glioma. Some clones in this sample may be carry-over from other donors' samples. The J gene is TRBJ2-2, the V gene TRBV6-5; D gene unclear. The CDR3 bases are TGTGCCAGCAGTTACACCACCGGGGAGCTGTTTTTT. Amino acids: CASSYTTGELFF.